A single sample gave rise to the 30 T cell receptor beta chains below, sequenced in a study of blood T cell repertoires in COVID-19. Profiling relied on immunoSEQ multiplex PCR, and the TCRdb table lists in-frame clones only, not all of them. The sample shows under 200,000 clones, almost 85% of them seen only once. Sequencing used peripheral blood. The receptor source for this set is a woman of 80 years or more with COVID-19, enrolled during active disease.

V is TRBV14 and J is TRBJ1-2, with TRBD1 matching over 10 bases. Germline lookup yields CDR1 SGHDN and CDR2 FVKESK. After removal of 4 bases from V and 3 bases from J, the junction contained 8 bases not matched to a gene. The CDR3 is made up of 16 amino acids. The CDR3 here is CASSPRDRGWDYGYTF. CDR3 in DNA: TGTGCCAGCAGCCCCCGGGACAGGGGTTGGGACTATGGCTACACCTTC.

The chain uses TRBV28 and TRBJ2-3; 8 bases match TRBD2. This CDR3 comprises 14 residues. Germline-derived CDR1 and CDR2 are MDHEN and SYDVKM. After removal of 7 bases from V and 2 bases from J, the junction contained 5 bases not matched to a gene. In DNA, the CDR3 is TGTGCCAGCAACGGGAGGGTTTTCACAGATACGCAGTATTTT. Translating it yields CASNGRVFTDTQYF.

The chain has TRBV18 and TRBJ1-2, with no clear D. Germline loops: CDR1 KGHSH, CDR2 LQKENI. Trimming removed 1 base at V and 4 bases at J, with 10 bases between. The CDR3 spans 14 residues. The CDR3: CASSPLGGSYGYTF. CDR3 DNA: TGTGCCAGCTCACCACTGGGAGGGAGCTATGGCTACACCTTC.

The chain is built from TRBV5-1 and TRBJ2-3; 8 bases are shared with TRBD2. The junction had 0 bases not matched to a gene; V was cut back by 6 bases and J by 0 bases. Germline values: CDR1 SGHRS, CDR2 YFSETQ. The CDR3 totals 13 residues. This CDR3 reads CASTSGSTDTQYF. For the CDR3, the DNA is TGCGCCAGCACTAGCGGGAGCACAGATACGCAGTATTTT.

The V call is TRBV3-1 (or the pseudogene TRBV3-2), the J call TRBJ2-5; 12 nucleotides agree with TRBD2. After removal of 6 bases from V and 2 bases from J, the junction contained 4 bases not matched to a gene. Germline CDR1 reads LGHDT; CDR2 reads YNNKEL (reference sequence). CDR3 length equals 15 residues. CDR3 region: CASSRGLAGQETQYF. The CDR3 DNA is TGTGCCAGCAGTCGAGGACTAGCGGGACAAGAGACCCAGTACTTC.

This chain uses TRBV24-1 with TRBJ2-2; no firm D call. With 6 bases removed from V and 5 bases from J, the gap between germline ends came to 3 bases. The CDR3 has 11 amino acids. CDR1 and CDR2 from the germline V gene are KGHDR and SFDVKD. CDR3 sequence (DNA): TGTGCCACCAGTCGTACCGGGGAGCTGTTTTTT. It translates to CATSRTGELFF.

This chain connects TRBV27 to TRBJ1-5; a possible D gene is TRBD1 (5 bases). V was cut by 1 base and J by 4 bases, with 11 bases left in between. The CDR3 contains 15 residues. In germline, CDR1 is MNHEY, CDR2 SMNVEV (reference sequence). In DNA form, the CDR3 reads TGTGCCAGCAGTTTATTAAGGGGCCCAAATCAGCCCCAGCATTTT. Translated: CASSLLRGPNQPQHF.

The rearrangement links TRBV19 to TRBJ1-1; D is unresolved. CDR3 length: 13 amino acids. V lost 8 bases and J 0 bases, leaving 10 bases between the germline ends. Germline V gene data show CDR1 as LNHDA and CDR2 as SQIVND (reference sequence). CDR3 sequence: CASQSIMNTEAFF. The CDR3 bases are TGTGCCAGTCAAAGCATCATGAACACTGAAGCTTTCTTT.

This chain links TRBV28 with TRBJ1-2; 10 bases map to TRBD1. The V gene's germline CDR1 is MDHEN and CDR2 SYDVKM. The CDR3 contains 17 residues. Losses at the gene ends were 6 bases for V and 0 bases for J; bases not matched to a gene: 10. CDR3 protein: CASSIGTGATANYGYTF. The CDR3 DNA follows: TGTGCCAGCAGCATTGGGACAGGGGCCACAGCTAACTATGGCTACACCTTC.

This clone was seen ten or more times. The rearrangement uses TRBV7-2 and TRBJ2-3; D unclear. CDR3 length: 14 residues. Germline V gene lookup returns CDR1 SGHTA and CDR2 FQGNSA. V was cut by 1 base and J by 4 bases, with 9 bases left in between. CDR3 in amino acids: CASSLGRVPDTQYF. CDR3 nucleotides: TGTGCCAGCAGCTTAGGTCGGGTGCCAGATACGCAGTATTTT.

The V and J genes are TRBV28 and TRBJ1-6; D gene unclear. V lost 5 bases and J 0 bases, leaving 11 bases between the germline ends. The germline V gene encodes CDR1 MDHEN and CDR2 SYDVKM. The CDR3 spans 16 residues. CDR3 nucleotides: TGTGCCAGCAGTCCTGACGGAGGCTCCTATAATTCACCCCTCCACTTT. Its translation is CASSPDGGSYNSPLHF.

The chain employs TRBV6-1 and TRBJ1-3; D may be TRBD1 (6 bases). Germline V gives CDR1 MNHNS, CDR2 SASEGT. V was cut by 0 bases and J by 2 bases, with 14 bases left in between. There are 17 residues in the CDR3. CDR3: CASSEAERRGAGNTIYF. The CDR3 DNA follows: TGTGCCAGCAGTGAAGCGGAGCGCAGGGGCGCTGGAAACACCATATATTTT.

This sequence joins TRBV7-8 and TRBJ2-1; TRBD2 might be the D (5 bases). Germline CDR1 SGHVS, CDR2 FQNEAQ. V was clipped by 2 bases and J by 4 bases, with 15 bases between them. The CDR3 sequence is 16 residues long. The CDR3 region is CASSLLGERVYNEQFF. The CDR3 DNA follows: TGTGCCAGCAGCTTACTCGGGGAAAGGGTATACAATGAGCAGTTCTTC.

This clone was detected a few times. The gene calls are TRBV3-1 (or the pseudogene TRBV3-2) and TRBJ2-7; D possibly corresponds to TRBD2 (7 bases). With 1 base removed from V and 5 bases from J, the gap between germline ends came to 12 bases. This CDR3 is 14 amino acids long. Per germline, CDR1 LGHDT and CDR2 YNNKEL (reference sequence). This CDR3 reads CASSQGAGAHEQYF. In DNA, the CDR3 is TGTGCCAGCAGCCAAGGGGCGGGGGCCCACGAGCAGTACTTC.

The V and J genes are TRBV9 and TRBJ2-5, with D perhaps TRBD2 (7 bases). The germline V gene has CDR1 SGDLS and CDR2 YYNGEE. This CDR3 region has 15 residues. With 0 bases removed from V and 4 bases from J, the gap between germline ends came to 13 bases. The CDR3 nucleotides read TGTGCCAGCAGCGTAGGAGGACGGGGGGCAGAGACCCAGTACTTC. Translated, it gives CASSVGGRGAETQYF.

The rearrangement joins TRBV27 to TRBJ2-1; TRBD2 agrees at 9 bases. Germline values: CDR1 MNHEY, CDR2 SMNVEV (reference sequence). The junction had 7 bases not matched to a gene; V was cut back by 1 base and J by 0 bases. The CDR3 is made up of 18 amino acids. CDR3 in DNA: TGTGCCAGCAGTTTATTAGCGGGGGTCTCATTCTCCTACAATGAGCAGTTCTTC. Its protein product is CASSLLAGVSFSYNEQFF.

This clone was counted only a few times. This chain joins TRBV9 and TRBJ2-5; D may be TRBD2 (5 bases). Trimming removed 4 bases from V and 5 bases from J, with 18 bases in between. In germline, CDR1 is SGDLS, CDR2 YYNGEE. The CDR3 sequence is 15 residues long. CDR3 sequence (DNA): TGTGCCAGCAGCTACAGCGGATCCCATTGGGAGACCCAGTACTTC. Translation: CASSYSGSHWETQYF.

The chain is built from TRBV5-4 and TRBJ2-3, with TRBD2 matching 16 bases. This CDR3 contains 16 residues. The germline V gene encodes CDR1 SGHNT and CDR2 YYREEE (reference sequence). V was pared by 4 bases and J by 6 bases, with 5 bases of the junction left unmatched. In DNA, the CDR3 is TGTGCCAGCAGCCCCGGGACTAGCGGGGGGGTGGATACGCAGTATTTT. This sequence encodes CASSPGTSGGVDTQYF. The full variable domain, in which reference TRBV5-4 and TRBJ2-3 provide the parts outside the CDR3, is ETGVTQSPTHLIKTRGQQVTLRCSSQSGHNTVSWYQQALGQGPQFIFQYYREEENGRGNFPPRFSGLQFPNYSSELNVNALELDDSALYLCASSPGTSGGVDTQYFGPGTRLTVL.

The V gene is TRBV2, the J gene TRBJ2-3; TRBD2 aligns across 7 bases. Per the germline V gene, CDR1 is SNHLY and CDR2 is FYNNEI. The CDR3 runs to 16 residues. With 5 bases clipped from V and 4 bases from J, the junction kept 12 bases outside the gene matches. CDR3 sequence: CASSKWVVGGSDTQYF. CDR3 nucleotides: TGTGCCAGCAGTAAATGGGTAGTCGGGGGGTCAGATACGCAGTATTTT.

This chain connects TRBV3-1 (or the pseudogene TRBV3-2) to TRBJ2-3; TRBD2 matches at 9 bases. CDR1 and CDR2 from the germline V gene are LGHDT and YNNKEL (reference sequence). With 5 bases clipped from V and 6 bases from J, the junction kept 6 bases outside the gene matches. The CDR3 runs to 14 residues. The CDR3 DNA reads TGTGCCAGCAGCTCCGGACTAGCGTCGGATACGCAGTATTTT. Translated: CASSSGLASDTQYF.

J is TRBJ1-2 and V is TRBV19; no firm D call. The V end lost 7 bases, the J end lost 3 bases, and 12 bases lay between the germline ends. CDR3 size: 13 residues. CDR1 is LNHDA and CDR2 is SQIVND in the germline V gene (reference sequence). CDR3 residues: CASTLGRDYGYTF. In DNA, the CDR3 is TGTGCCAGTACCCTAGGGAGGGACTATGGCTACACCTTC.

This clone was counted a few times. The chain has TRBV11-2 and TRBJ2-3, with D possibly TRBD2 on 5 matching bases. CDR1 is SGHAT and CDR2 is FQNNGV in the germline V gene. The CDR3 totals 13 residues. Trimming removed 0 bases from V and 6 bases from J, with 7 bases in between. In nucleotides, the CDR3 is TGTGCCAGCAGCTTAGATCGCGGGGATACGCAGTATTTT. Protein product: CASSLDRGDTQYF.

V usage is TRBV7-3 and J usage is TRBJ2-5, with TRBD2 matching 7 bases. This CDR3 is 13 amino acids long. The germline gives CDR1 SGHTA, CDR2 FQGTGA. J lost 3 bases, V lost 4 bases, and 2 bases had no gene match. The CDR3 sequence: CASSSRGEETQYF. For the CDR3, the DNA is TGTGCCAGCAGCTCACGGGGGGAAGAGACCCAGTACTTC.

The chain links TRBV10-3 to TRBJ2-1, with D possibly matching TRBD2 (5 bases). The CDR3 loop spans 14 amino acids. Germline V gene sequence: CDR1 ENHRY, CDR2 SYGVKD. The V end was cut by 7 bases, the J end by 0 bases, with 10 bases between. CDR3 DNA: TGTGCCATCATGGGAGAGAGCTCCTACAATGAGCAGTTCTTC. It specifies CAIMGESSYNEQFF.

With regard to this clone: At one end, the junction sequence differs from germline, possibly due to a read error. The chain has TRBV11-3 and TRBJ2-1; perhaps TRBD1 as D (6 bases). Germline V gives CDR1 SGHNT, CDR2 YENEEA. This CDR3 is built from 13 residues. The CDR3 coding sequence is TGTGCCAGCAGTTTAGACAGGTGGAATGAGCAGTTCTTC. Translating it yields CASSLDRWNEQFF.

J is TRBJ2-1 and V is TRBV9; tentative D call: TRBD2 (5 bases). Germline assignment: CDR1 SGDLS and CDR2 YYNGEE. Between the trimmed V and J ends, which lost 0 bases and 4 bases, there was a span of 17 bases. The CDR3 contains 17 residues. CDR3 DNA: TGTGCCAGCAGCGTAGCTCCTGGTCAGGCGGGTTACAATGAGCAGTTCTTC. Amino acid sequence: CASSVAPGQAGYNEQFF.

The chain links TRBV6-1 to TRBJ1-5; D gene ambiguous. The V gene's germline CDR1 is MNHNS and CDR2 SASEGT. V lost 0 bases and J 0 bases, leaving 12 bases between the germline ends. The CDR3 is 17 residues long. The CDR3 DNA sequence: TGTGCCAGCAGTGAAGCGGCAGGAGGCTCTAGCAATCAGCCCCAGCATTTT. It specifies CASSEAAGGSSNQPQHF.

The rearrangement uses TRBV27 and TRBJ2-7; TRBD1 matches at 8 bases. The V segment lost 2 bases and the J segment 5 bases; nucleotides outside the gene matches: 11. Germline V gene sequence: CDR1 MNHEY, CDR2 SMNVEV (reference sequence). This CDR3 has 16 residues. The CDR3 region has the DNA TGTGCCAGCAGTTTACGTTCAGGGGGCAAGGTACACGAGCAGTACTTC. Its translation is CASSLRSGGKVHEQYF.

This chain links TRBV24-1 with TRBJ2-1; TRBD1 matches at 8 bases. This CDR3 contains 12 residues. After removal of 3 bases from V and 10 bases from J, the junction contained 1 base not matched to a gene. The germline CDR1 and CDR2 sequences are KGHDR and SFDVKD. The CDR3 bases are TGTGCCACCAGTGATCCAGGGGGCGAGCAGTTCTTC. Encoded protein: CATSDPGGEQFF.

The chain carries TRBV21-1 and TRBJ2-2; TRBD1 is the table's D call, not checked against the DNA. TRBV21-1 is a pseudogene segment. This CDR3 has 15 amino acids. CDR3 region: CASSKGLSGSGELFF. CDR3 DNA sequence: TGTGCCAGCAGCAAAGGTTTGTCAGGGTCCGGGGAGCTGTTTTTT.